This T cell receptor (beta chain) was documented in a study of shared clonotypes between healthy human individuals. Study details: The composition of the donors was a couple of women and a few men aged 18 to 49. Each donor's CD4 naive and CD4 memory cells filled three plates apiece, CD8 naive two, and CD8 memory one. Study results and caveats: The study generally estimated greater richness for naive than memory subsets.

Recent acute infections and vaccinations were absent in the healthy HIV-negative adult donors. TCRdb's table, derived via immunoSEQ multiplex PCR, lists solely in-frame clones and lacks some. The sample lists 2 million to 3 million clones; approximately 93% were seen once. Comment on this clone: Antigen unknown. Other DNA sequences within the sample encode an identical CDR3.

The sample comprised naive CD4+ T cells from PBMCs. The subset is: CD45RA+ positively selected. The source is a man between 18 and 35 years old in good health. Some clones in this sample may be carry-over from other donors' samples.

CDR3: CASSEAEAFF. The CDR3 nucleotides are TGTGCCAGCAGCGAGGCTGAAGCTTTCTTT. J is TRBJ1-1 and V is TRBV6-4; D gene unclear. Germline loops: CDR1 MRHNA, CDR2 SNTAGT. The germline V and J ends were trimmed by 6 bases and 6 bases, with 5 bases remaining between them. The length of the CDR3 is 10 residues.